The text below deals with one TCR beta chain. Antigen unknown. Germline lookup yields CDR1 SGHAT and CDR2 FQNNGV. The V gene lost 1 base and the J gene lost 0 bases, with 15 bases spanning the gap. The CDR3 length is 17 residues. The time point is: newly diagnosed, previously untreated cHL patient sample. The data stem from a study of PD-1 blockade in classical Hodgkin lymphoma. Broader study findings: Repertoire differences have undefined causes, possibly disease activity or prior therapy.

TCRdb's table, derived via immunoSEQ multiplex PCR, lists solely in-frame clones and lacks some. The data contain about 47,000 clones, around 90% of them seen just once; the ten biggest clones take up nearly 5%. The sequence derives from a human donor with classical Hodgkin lymphoma. The chain combines TRBV11-2 with TRBJ1-1; the D gene is possibly TRBD1 (6 bases). Source material: peripheral blood mononuclear cells (PBMCs). The CDR3 DNA reads as TGTGCCAGCAGCTTAGGACGAATCAGGGGTTTGAACACTGAAGCTTTCTTT. This translates into CASSLGRIRGLNTEAFF.